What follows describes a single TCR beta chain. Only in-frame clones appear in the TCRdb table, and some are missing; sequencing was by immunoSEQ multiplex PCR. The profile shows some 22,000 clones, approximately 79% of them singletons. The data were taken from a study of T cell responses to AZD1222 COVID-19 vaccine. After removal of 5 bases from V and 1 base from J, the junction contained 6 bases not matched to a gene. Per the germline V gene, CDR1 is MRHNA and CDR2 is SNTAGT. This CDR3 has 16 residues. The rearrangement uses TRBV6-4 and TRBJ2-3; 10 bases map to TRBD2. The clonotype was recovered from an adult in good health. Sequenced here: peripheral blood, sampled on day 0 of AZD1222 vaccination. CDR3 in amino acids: CASSPEGTSGTDTQYF. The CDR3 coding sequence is TGTGCCAGCAGTCCAGAGGGGACTAGCGGCACAGATACGCAGTATTTT.